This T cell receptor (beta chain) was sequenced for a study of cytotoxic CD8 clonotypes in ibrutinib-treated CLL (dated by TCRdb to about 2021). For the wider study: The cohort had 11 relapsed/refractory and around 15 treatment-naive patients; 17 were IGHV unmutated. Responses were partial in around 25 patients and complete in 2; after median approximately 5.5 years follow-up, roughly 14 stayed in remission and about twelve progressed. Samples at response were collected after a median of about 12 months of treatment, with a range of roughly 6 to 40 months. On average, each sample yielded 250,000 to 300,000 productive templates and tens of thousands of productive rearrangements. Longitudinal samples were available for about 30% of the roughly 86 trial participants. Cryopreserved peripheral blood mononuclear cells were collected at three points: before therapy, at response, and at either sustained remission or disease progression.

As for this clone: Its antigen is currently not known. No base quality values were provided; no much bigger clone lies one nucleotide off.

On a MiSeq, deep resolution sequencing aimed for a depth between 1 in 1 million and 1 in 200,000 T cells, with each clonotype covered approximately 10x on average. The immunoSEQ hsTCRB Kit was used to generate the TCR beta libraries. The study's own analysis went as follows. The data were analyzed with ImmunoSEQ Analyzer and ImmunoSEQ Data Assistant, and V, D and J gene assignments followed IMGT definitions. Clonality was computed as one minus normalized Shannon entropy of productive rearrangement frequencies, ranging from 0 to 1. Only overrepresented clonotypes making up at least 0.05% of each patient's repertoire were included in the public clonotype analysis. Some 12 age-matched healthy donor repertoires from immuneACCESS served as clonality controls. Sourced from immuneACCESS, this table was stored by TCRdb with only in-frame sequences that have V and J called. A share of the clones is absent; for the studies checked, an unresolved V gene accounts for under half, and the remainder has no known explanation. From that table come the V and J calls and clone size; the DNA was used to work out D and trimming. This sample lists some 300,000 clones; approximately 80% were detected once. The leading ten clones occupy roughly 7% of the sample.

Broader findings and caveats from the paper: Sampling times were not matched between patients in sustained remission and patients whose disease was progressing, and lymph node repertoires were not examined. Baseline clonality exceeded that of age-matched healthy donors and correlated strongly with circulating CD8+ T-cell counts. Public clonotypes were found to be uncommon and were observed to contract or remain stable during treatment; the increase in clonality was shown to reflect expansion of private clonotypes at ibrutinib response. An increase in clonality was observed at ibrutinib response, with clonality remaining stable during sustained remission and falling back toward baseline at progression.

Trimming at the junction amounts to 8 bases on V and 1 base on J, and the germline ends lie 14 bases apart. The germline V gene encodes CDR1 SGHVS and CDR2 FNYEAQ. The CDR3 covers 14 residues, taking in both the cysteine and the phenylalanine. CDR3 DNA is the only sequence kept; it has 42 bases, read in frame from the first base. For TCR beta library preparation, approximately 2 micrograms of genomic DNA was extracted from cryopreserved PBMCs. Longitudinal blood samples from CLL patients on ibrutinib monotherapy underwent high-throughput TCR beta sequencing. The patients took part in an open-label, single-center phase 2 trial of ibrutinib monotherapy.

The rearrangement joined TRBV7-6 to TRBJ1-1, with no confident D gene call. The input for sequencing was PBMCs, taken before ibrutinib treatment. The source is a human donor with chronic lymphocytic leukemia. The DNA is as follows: TGTGCCAGCCCCCGGGCCTCTGCGAACACTGAAGCTTTCTTT. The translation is CASPRASANTEAFF.